The rows below give T cell receptor beta chains drawn from one sample of a study of graft-versus-host responses after intestinal transplantation. Assay: immunoSEQ multiplex PCR; the TCRdb copy retains only in-frame clones and omits some. The data contain over 35,000 clones, 91% of them singletons. This sample comprised PBMCs, obtained around 330 days after intestinal transplant. The source is a human patient who received an intestinal transplant, so some T cells may come from the graft donor. Both conserved end residues are part of each CDR3. A D gene is named only where the DNA matches it firmly. For some rows the clone size is stated as once, few or many, or as a class when expanded; others skip it.

J gene | V gene | D gene | clone size | CDR3 DNA | CDR3 protein
TRBJ2-1 | TRBV7-9 | TRBD1 | - | TGTGCCAGCAGCTCGACCGGGACAGGGGGCGGGAGCTCCTACAATGAGCAGTTCTTC | CASSSTGTGGGSSYNEQFF
TRBJ2-3 | TRBV14 | - | - | TGTGCCAGCAGCCGGGGGACCTCAGATACGCAGTATTTT | CASSRGTSDTQYF
TRBJ2-7 | TRBV28 | TRBD2 | - | TGTGCCAGCAGTGGGACTAGCGGGGCCCTCTCCTACGAGCAGTACTTC | CASSGTSGALSYEQYF
TRBJ1-5 | TRBV10-2 | - | once | TGCGCCAGCAGTGGGCTGGATCTAGGAGTAAGCAATCAGCCCCAGCATTTT | CASSGLDLGVSNQPQHF
TRBJ1-1 | TRBV7-3 | - | - | TGTGCCAGCAGCTTAGTCAGGGGCACTGAAGCTTTCTTT | CASSLVRGTEAFF
TRBJ1-5 | TRBV6-5 | - | - | TGTGCCAGCAGCCGACAGCCGGGCAATCAGCCCCAGCATTTT | CASSRQPGNQPQHF
TRBJ2-2 | TRBV4-2 | - | few | TGTGCCAGCAGCCAATCGGGAGCGACCGGGGAGCTGTTTTTT | CASSQSGATGELFF
TRBJ2-1 | TRBV9 | TRBD2 | - | TGTGCCAGCAGCCCACGACTGTCTAGCGGGGGGGCCTATGAGCAGTTCTTC | CASSPRLSSGGAYEQFF
TRBJ1-5 | TRBV6-5 | TRBD1 | - | TGTGCCAGCAGGACAGGGTTTCAGCCCCAGCATTTT | CASRTGFQPQHF
TRBJ2-7 | TRBV10-2 | TRBD1 | - | TGCGCCAGCAGGGAAAAGACAGGGCCCGAGCAGTACTTC | CASREKTGPEQYF
TRBJ1-4 | TRBV9 | TRBD1 | - | TGTGCCAGCAGCGGACAGGGGGCAACTAATGAAAAACTGTTTTTT | CASSGQGATNEKLFF
TRBJ1-1 | TRBV5-4 | - | few | TGTGCCAGAAGACGAGGGGTAGTCCCCACGACGAACACTGAAGCTTTCTTT | CARRRGVVPTTNTEAFF
TRBJ2-1 | TRBV9 | TRBD1 | - | TGTGCCAGCAGCGTAGCTTTGGGGACAGGGGATATAAATGAGCAGTTCTTC | CASSVALGTGDINEQFF
TRBJ2-7 | TRBV6-1 | TRBD1 | - | TGTGCCAGCAGTGTGGCAACCGGGACAGGCGGGTACGAGCAGTACTTC | CASSVATGTGGYEQYF
TRBJ2-5 | TRBV7-3 | TRBD2 | - | TGTGCCAGCAGCCAAAGCGGGACTAGCCTCCCGGGAGAGACCCAGTACTTC | CASSQSGTSLPGETQYF
TRBJ2-7 | TRBV6-5 | TRBD2 | - | TGTGCCAGCAGCCCGCGGGGAGCGGGAGGGTACGAGCAGTACTTC | CASSPRGAGGYEQYF
TRBJ2-3 | TRBV5-4 | - | - | TGTGCCAGCAGCTTGGATCTGGGACTTAGGTTAGGCACAGATACGCAGTATTTT | CASSLDLGLRLGTDTQYF
TRBJ1-2 | TRBV13 | - | - | TGTGCCAGCAGCTTAGAGTTAGGGACCGATAACTATGGCTACACCTTC | CASSLELGTDNYGYTF
TRBJ2-1 | TRBV28 | - | - | TGTGCCAGCAGCCGAGGGACTGCGGTTGGGGAGCAGTTCTTC | CASSRGTAVGEQFF
TRBJ2-3 | TRBV21-1 | - | few | TGTGCCAGCAGTTCTAGGGCAGATACGCAGTATTTT | CASSSRADTQYF
TRBJ2-3 | TRBV6-5 | - | - | TGTGCCAGCAGGGGGCTGGAGAGGGATACGCAGTATTTT | CASRGLERDTQYF
TRBJ2-2 | TRBV7-2 | - | - | TGTGCCAGCAGCTTATCAGGAGATACCGGGGAGCTGTTTTTT | CASSLSGDTGELFF